Sequencing of this T cell receptor (beta chain) was carried out in a study of blood T cell repertoires in COVID-19. Whole-study context: Whether acute or convalescent, the COVID-19 samples came from the United States, Italy and Spain.

Germline CDR1 is DFQATT and CDR2 is SNEGSKA (reference sequence). This CDR3 is built from 11 residues. V gave up 3 bases and J gave up 8 bases, with 10 bases separating them. This clone was detected only once. Per the original data handling: Amplifying reference gene primers gave estimates of nucleated cell counts. Libraries were prepared by immunoSEQ multiplex PCR; TCRdb keeps only in-frame clonotypes and omits some of them. The DNA gave D and trimming, while V, J and clone size come from that table. Of more than 55,000 clones listed, 88% were seen once; the top ten hold approximately 6.8%. The sample was peripheral blood. The chain has TRBV20-1 and TRBJ1-1; D is unresolved. The source is a woman between 70 and 85 years old with acute or convalescent COVID-19. CDR3 DNA sequence: TGCAGTGCTAGGGCGGGGTTGGAAGCTTTCTTT. It yields the protein CSARAGLEAFF.